The 28 T cell receptor beta chains below come from one sample, sequenced in a study of blood T cells in healthy people across ages. With a J-beta primer mix and a sample-barcoded 5' primer, a second PCR ran roughly 7 to 11 cycles. TCRdb analysed the 5' RACE reads with MiXCR anew, one entry per CDR3 protein. The repertoire holds 700,000 or so distinct CDR3 sequences, with over 40% as singletons. Sequenced material: blood. These receptors were collected from a man aged 80 or over in good health.

This clonotype was seen ten or more times. The chain employs TRBV6-2 or TRBV6-3 and TRBJ2-5; the match to TRBD1 covers 9 bases. There are 15 residues in the CDR3. V shed 2 bases and J 5 bases; nucleotides not matched to a gene: 6. Germline CDR1 reads MNHEY; CDR2 reads SVGEGT. This CDR3 is CASSYGQGNWETQYF. DNA for the CDR3: TGTGCCAGCAGTTACGGACAGGGGAATTGGGAGACCCAGTACTTC.

This rearrangement joins TRBV30 to TRBJ2-3; D is unclear. V was pared by 5 bases and J by 2 bases, with 14 bases between. The CDR3 length is 14 residues. The germline CDR1 and CDR2 sequences are GTSNPN and SVGIG (reference sequence). Written as DNA, the CDR3 is TGTGCCTGGGGGCTCCAGCGCCCCACAGATACGCAGTATTTT. Protein product: CAWGLQRPTDTQYF.

The sample holds many counts of this clonotype. V gene TRBV29-1 combines with J gene TRBJ2-6; the D gene is possibly TRBD2 (6 bases). The V and J ends lost 0 bases and 7 bases respectively, with 7 bases between them. The CDR3 contains 13 residues. Germline V gives CDR1 SQVTM, CDR2 ANQGSEA. Here the CDR3 DNA reads TGCAGCGTTGAAGAGGGGGGAGCCAACGTCCTGACTTTC. This codes for CSVEEGGANVLTF.

In this sample, this clonotype turned up a few times. The chain recombines TRBV7-6 with TRBJ2-4, with D possibly matching TRBD2 (5 bases). From germline, CDR1 is SGHVS and CDR2 FNYEAQ. This CDR3 comprises 16 residues. V lost 2 bases and J 4 bases, leaving 15 bases between the germline ends. CDR3 coding DNA: TGTGCCAGCAGCTTAACCACCGGGATCCAAAAAAACATTCAGTACTTC. Amino acids: CASSLTTGIQKNIQYF.

CDR3 amino acids: CASRKSERGSYTF. For the CDR3, the DNA is TGTGCCAGCAGAAAGTCGGAACGGGGCAGCTACACCTTC. V is TRBV6-2 or TRBV6-3 and J is TRBJ2-7; maybe TRBD1 (5 bases). The DNA end is more similar to TRBJ1-2, so the J call may be wrong. In germline, CDR1 is MNHEY, CDR2 SVGEGT. The CDR3 runs to 13 residues.

The chain recombines TRBV5-1 with TRBJ2-2; TRBD1 matches 8 bases. Unmatched junction bases numbered 3, after V lost 0 bases and J lost 5 bases. Germline V gives CDR1 SGHRS, CDR2 YFSETQ. The CDR3 sequence is 15 residues long. CDR3 region: CASSLGTGRTGELFF. In DNA form, the CDR3 reads TGCGCCAGCAGCTTGGGGACAGGGAGAACCGGGGAGCTGTTTTTT.

As concerns this clonotype: This may arise from a read error, as a much more abundant clone is one base away. J is TRBJ2-1 and V is TRBV20-1; 8 nucleotides line up with TRBD2. The CDR3 loop spans 14 amino acids. V trimming: 8 bases; J trimming: 2 bases; junction bases outside the gene matches: 8. CDR1 is DFQATT and CDR2 is SNEGSKA in the germline V gene (reference sequence). The CDR3, as DNA: TGCAGTACCGACCTTAGCGGGACCTACAATGAGCAGTTCTTC. The encoded protein is CSTDLSGTYNEQFF.

The sample holds a few counts of this clonotype. The V and J genes are TRBV12-3 or TRBV12-4 and TRBJ1-6; D is ambiguous. There are 15 residues in the CDR3. Trimming removed 5 bases from V and 7 bases from J, with 15 bases in between. The CDR3 DNA sequence: TGTGCCAGCAGTCCGGCCCGCTACCGAAATTCACCCCTCCACTTT. This sequence encodes CASSPARYRNSPLHF.

The chain joins TRBV20-1 to TRBJ1-4, with D possibly matching TRBD1 (5 bases). The CDR3 spans 16 residues. Trimming pared 0 bases from V and 10 bases from J, leaving 21 bases between. CDR1 and CDR2 (germline): DFQATT, SNEGSKA (reference sequence). CDR3 nucleotides: TGCAGTGCTAGAGAACCGACCGGGCTGGGGGATGGAAAACTGTTTTTT. Translating gives CSAREPTGLGDGKLFF.

At least ten counts were recorded for this clonotype. The chain uses TRBV3-1 and TRBJ2-1; 12 bases fit TRBD2. The germline CDR1 and CDR2 sequences are LGHDT and YNNKEL (reference sequence). With V trimmed by 1 base and J by 7 bases, 2 bases remained unmatched. CDR3 length equals 15 residues. CDR3 coding DNA: TGTGCCAGCAGCCAAGGGACTAGCGGGGAAAATGAGCAGTTCTTC. Translation gives CASSQGTSGENEQFF.

The V gene is TRBV4-3, the J gene TRBJ1-2, with D uncertain. V gave up 1 base and J gave up 0 bases, with 6 bases separating them. Germline CDR1 and CDR2: LGHNA and YSLEER. This CDR3 has 14 residues. CDR3 residues: CASSQVFSNYGYTF. In DNA form, the CDR3 reads TGCGCCAGCAGCCAAGTATTTTCTAACTATGGCTACACCTTC.

The rearrangement links TRBV28 to TRBJ2-1, with a possible D match to TRBD2 (5 bases). The J call is uncertain, as TRBJ2-7 better fits the DNA end. The CDR3 extends over 16 amino acids. Germline lookup yields CDR1 MDHEN and CDR2 SYDVKM. For the CDR3, the DNA is TGTGCCAGCAGTGACCGGACTCTCTCGTTCAACAATGAGCAGTACTTC. Encoded protein: CASSDRTLSFNNEQYF.

The chain couples TRBV11-3 to TRBJ2-1; 9 positions agree with TRBD2. The DNA end favors TRBJ2-7, so the J call may be wrong. There are 15 residues in the CDR3. Germline loops: CDR1 SGHNT, CDR2 YENEEA. This CDR3 is CASSETSGQGHEQYF. The DNA of the CDR3 is TGTGCCAGCAGCGAGACTAGCGGTCAAGGGCATGAGCAGTACTTC.

The CDR3 loop is CASTYRGKTEAFF. The CDR3 bases are TGTGCCAGCACCTATAGAGGGAAGACTGAAGCTTTCTTT. The chain carries TRBV12-3 or TRBV12-4 and TRBJ1-1; D is undetermined. V was shortened by 7 bases and J by 5 bases, with 14 bases between the two germline ends. The CDR3 has 13 residues.

This chain uses TRBV4-1 with TRBJ1-5; D unclear. The CDR3 has 17 residues. The germline V and J ends were trimmed by 0 bases and 0 bases, with 12 bases remaining between them. Germline CDR1 is MGHRA and CDR2 is YSYEKL. CDR3 sequence: CASSQDRRAASNQPQHF. The CDR3 DNA reads TGCGCCAGCAGCCAAGATAGGAGGGCCGCTAGCAATCAGCCCCAGCATTTT.

This clonotype has just a few counts. V usage is TRBV20-1 and J usage is TRBJ2-7, with 13 bases matching TRBD2. The J call is doubtful: the DNA matches TRBJ2-5 better. The germline V gene encodes CDR1 DFQATT and CDR2 SNEGSKA (reference sequence). The CDR3 runs 16 residues. The chain's CDR3 is CSALRTSGGAGETQYF. The CDR3, as DNA: TGCAGTGCTCTCCGGACTAGCGGGGGCGCAGGGGAGACCCAGTACTTC.

This clonotype came up many times. CDR3 coding DNA: TGTGCCAGCAGCTCCCAGACTAGCGCGAGACAAGAGACCCAGTACTTC. Translation: CASSSQTSARQETQYF. J is TRBJ2-5 and V is TRBV7-9, with 8 bases lining up with TRBD2. V shed 4 bases, J shed 2 bases, and the junction held 9 bases outside the gene matches. Germline V gene sequence: CDR1 SEHNR, CDR2 FQNEAQ (reference sequence). The CDR3 runs 16 residues. The entire variable domain, with the rest obtained from reference TRBV7-9 and TRBJ2-5, is as follows: DTGVSQNPRHKITKRGQNVTFRCDPISEHNRLYWYRQTLGQGPEFLTYFQNEAQLEKSRLLSDRFSAERPKGSFSTLEIQRTEQGDSAMYLCASSSQTSARQETQYFGPGTRLLVL.

CDR3 in DNA: TGTGCCAGCAGCCACTCTCGAGAGCAGTTCTTC. Protein: CASSHSREQFF. This chain connects TRBV6-2 or TRBV6-3 to TRBJ2-1; unclear D gene. The CDR3 totals 11 residues. CDR1 and CDR2 (germline): MNHEY, SVGEGT. Trimming stripped 6 bases from V and 10 bases from J, with 10 bases between.

V gene TRBV9 combines with J gene TRBJ2-3; the D is unclear. V lost 7 bases to trimming and J lost 0 bases, with 9 bases between them. Germline-derived CDR1 and CDR2 are SGDLS and YYNGEE. The CDR3 is 13 residues long. CDR3 coding DNA: TGTGCCAGCGGCGCCCCTAGCACAGATACGCAGTATTTT. Its translation is CASGAPSTDTQYF.

V gene TRBV7-9 combines with J gene TRBJ2-3; 13 positions agree with TRBD2. After removal of 5 bases from V and 9 bases from J, the junction contained 17 bases not matched to a gene. The CDR3 loop spans 18 amino acids. CDR1 and CDR2 from the germline V gene are SEHNR and FQNEAQ (reference sequence). The CDR3 loop reads CASSRTSGGPDAIGTQYF. CDR3 nucleotide sequence: TGTGCCAGCAGCCGGACTAGCGGGGGCCCCGACGCAATCGGGACGCAGTATTTT.

This sequence joins TRBV7-3 and TRBJ2-3, with D unclear. The CDR3 contains 13 residues. CDR1 and CDR2 (germline): SGHTA, FQGTGA. Trimming stripped 1 base from V and 5 bases from J, with 7 bases between. The DNA of the CDR3 is TGTGCCAGCAGCTTAAGGTCCCAAGATACGCAGTATTTT. Translating gives CASSLRSQDTQYF.

The gene calls are TRBV5-1 and TRBJ1-1; tentative D call: TRBD1 (5 bases). The CDR3 extends over 14 amino acids. Germline assignment: CDR1 SGHRS and CDR2 YFSETQ. Trimming removed 0 bases at V and 4 bases at J, with 10 bases between. In DNA, the CDR3 is TGCGCCAGCAGCTTGGAACAGGTGGGCACTGAAGCTTTCTTT. Its translation is CASSLEQVGTEAFF.

This clonotype occurred a few times. This chain joins TRBV6-2 or TRBV6-3 and TRBJ2-7; D possibly matches TRBD1 or TRBD2 (5 bases each). The J call may be faulty, since TRBJ2-5 better matches the DNA end. In germline, CDR1 is MNHEY, CDR2 SVGEGT. This CDR3 has 13 residues. CDR3 nucleotide sequence: TGTGCCAGCAGTCCGGGACCTCAGAGGACCCAGTACTTC. Encoded protein: CASSPGPQRTQYF.

The chain links TRBV2 to TRBJ1-1; D is unresolved. This CDR3 region has 13 residues. Germline CDR1 SNHLY, CDR2 FYNNEI. The V and J ends lost 4 bases and 3 bases respectively, with 9 bases between them. CDR3 nucleotide sequence: TGTGCCAGCAGTGCGGATGGGTACACTGAAGCTTTCTTT. This gives the protein CASSADGYTEAFF. The entire variable domain, with the rest obtained from reference TRBV2 and TRBJ1-1, is as follows: EPEVTQTPSHQVTQMGQEVILRCVPISNHLYFYWYRQILGQKVEFLVSFYNNEISEKSEIFDDQFSVERPDGSNFTLKIRSTKLEDSAMYFCASSADGYTEAFFGQGTRLTVV.

The count of this clonotype is one. This chain uses TRBV12-5 with TRBJ2-1; 7 nucleotides match TRBD2. Germline CDR1 is LGHNT and CDR2 is FRNRAP. Trimming took 5 bases from V and 1 from J; bases not matched to a gene: 5. The CDR3 contains 15 residues. CDR3 nucleotides: TGTGCTAGTGGTGAGCGGGGTTTGTCCTACAATGAGCAGTTCTTC. Translated: CASGERGLSYNEQFF.

The chain has TRBV6-2 or TRBV6-3 and TRBJ2-6, with D uncertain. Germline V CDR1 and CDR2: MNHEY, SVGEGT. Trimming stripped 6 bases from V and 6 bases from J, with 15 bases between. There are 15 residues in the CDR3. The CDR3 region has the DNA TGTGCCAGCAGCCGTTTCGGTGCGTCGGCCAACGTCCTGACTTTC. Its translation is CASSRFGASANVLTF.

This clonotype was recorded many times. This sequence joins TRBV29-1 and TRBJ2-5; D is undetermined. CDR3 length equals 13 residues. V lost 4 bases to trimming and J lost 2 bases, with 11 bases between them. The germline gives CDR1 SQVTM, CDR2 ANQGSEA. CDR3 coding DNA: TGCAGCGTTGTTTTCGGTCTACAAGAGACCCAGTACTTC. This encodes CSVVFGLQETQYF.

CDR3 sequence: CAWSVAGGSNEQFF. CDR3 nucleotides: TGTGCCTGGAGTGTAGCGGGAGGAAGCAATGAGCAGTTCTTC. The chain links TRBV30 to TRBJ2-1, with 9 bases that match TRBD2. Per germline, CDR1 GTSNPN and CDR2 SVGIG (reference sequence). This CDR3 is built from 14 residues. The junction had 3 bases not matched to a gene; V was cut back by 0 bases and J by 6 bases.